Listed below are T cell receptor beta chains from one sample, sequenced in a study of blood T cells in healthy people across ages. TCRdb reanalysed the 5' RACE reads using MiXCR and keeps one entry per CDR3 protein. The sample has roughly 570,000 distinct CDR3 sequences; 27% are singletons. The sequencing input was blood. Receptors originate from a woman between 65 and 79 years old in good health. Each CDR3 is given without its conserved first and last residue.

cdr3_aa: SVEDRRTDGSGKLF
v_call: TRBV29-1
j_call: TRBJ1-4

cdr3_aa: ASSSTTGLDQETQY
v_call: TRBV27
j_call: TRBJ2-5

cdr3_aa: ASSARPIDTQY
v_call: TRBV9
j_call: TRBJ2-3

cdr3_aa: SVEDGDTLQETQY
v_call: TRBV29-1
j_call: TRBJ2-5

cdr3_aa: SARDRWGSYSNQPQH
v_call: TRBV20-1
j_call: TRBJ1-5

cdr3_aa: ASSFRGGENIQY
v_call: TRBV5-1
j_call: TRBJ2-4

cdr3_aa: ASSFGGPSSGNTIY
v_call: TRBV5-1
j_call: TRBJ1-3

cdr3_aa: ASSLARGAEAF
v_call: TRBV5-1
j_call: TRBJ1-1

cdr3_aa: ASSDGRNSNQPQH
v_call: TRBV2
j_call: TRBJ1-5

cdr3_aa: AISGGDSQETQY
v_call: TRBV10-3
j_call: TRBJ2-5

cdr3_aa: ASSPGSGIGYT
v_call: TRBV6-2/TRBV6-3
j_call: TRBJ1-2

cdr3_aa: ATRETGSKLGGYT
v_call: TRBV24-1
j_call: TRBJ1-2

cdr3_aa: ASSPPLTSGELF
v_call: TRBV3-1
j_call: TRBJ2-2

cdr3_aa: ASSHGTGSWVNTEAF
v_call: TRBV7-8
j_call: TRBJ1-1

cdr3_aa: ASSLGQPSYNEQF
v_call: TRBV6-2/TRBV6-3
j_call: TRBJ2-1

cdr3_aa: ASSMDRQNTEAF
v_call: TRBV5-1
j_call: TRBJ1-1

cdr3_aa: ASSLGGPLGNQPQH
v_call: TRBV12-3/TRBV12-4
j_call: TRBJ1-5

cdr3_aa: ASSLDADTQY
v_call: TRBV5-1
j_call: TRBJ2-3

cdr3_aa: SARLETSGAKETQY
v_call: TRBV20-1
j_call: TRBJ2-5

cdr3_aa: ATSRDLQGGAF
v_call: TRBV15
j_call: TRBJ1-1

cdr3_aa: SVEVPWSYGYT
v_call: TRBV29-1
j_call: TRBJ1-2

cdr3_aa: ASSLGQSQETQY
v_call: TRBV5-1
j_call: TRBJ2-5

cdr3_aa: ASSPPGTDKQF
v_call: TRBV3-1
j_call: TRBJ2-1

cdr3_aa: ASSRTTGVFGNEQF
v_call: TRBV4-3
j_call: TRBJ2-1

cdr3_aa: ASSSGTGANEQF
v_call: TRBV5-1
j_call: TRBJ2-1

cdr3_aa: ASSAMTGRETQY
v_call: TRBV7-2
j_call: TRBJ2-5

cdr3_aa: ASSRGVSGVSTDTQY
v_call: TRBV4-2
j_call: TRBJ2-3

cdr3_aa: ASSQELMAGGGDEQF
v_call: TRBV3-1
j_call: TRBJ2-1

cdr3_aa: ASRPGTGGATKGYT
v_call: TRBV3-1
j_call: TRBJ1-2

cdr3_aa: ASSQDHRGSTYGYT
v_call: TRBV4-3
j_call: TRBJ1-2

cdr3_aa: ASSLARGGKGTQY
v_call: TRBV7-2
j_call: TRBJ2-5

cdr3_aa: ASSLGARSYNSPLH
v_call: TRBV7-2
j_call: TRBJ1-6

cdr3_aa: SARPGGANVLT
v_call: TRBV20-1
j_call: TRBJ2-6

cdr3_aa: ASSFAGLAASRELF
v_call: TRBV7-2
j_call: TRBJ2-2

cdr3_aa: ASSLVQLQGAEAF
v_call: TRBV7-2
j_call: TRBJ1-1

cdr3_aa: ASSLGGPEKLF
v_call: TRBV7-9
j_call: TRBJ1-4

cdr3_aa: ASSGGAGETQY
v_call: TRBV11-2
j_call: TRBJ2-5

cdr3_aa: ASSQNCRVRTSGYT
v_call: TRBV3-1
j_call: TRBJ1-2

cdr3_aa: SFYTGGTDTQY
v_call: TRBV29-1
j_call: TRBJ2-3

cdr3_aa: ARSFRPTTRGRTGELF
v_call: TRBV7-2
j_call: TRBJ2-2

cdr3_aa: SARGDRAAYEQY
v_call: TRBV20-1
j_call: TRBJ2-7

cdr3_aa: AISQQGNTIY
v_call: TRBV10-3
j_call: TRBJ1-3

cdr3_aa: ASSADRISTDTQY
v_call: TRBV9
j_call: TRBJ2-3

cdr3_aa: AISESRGTRTEAF
v_call: TRBV10-3
j_call: TRBJ1-1

cdr3_aa: ASSSQGAGADTQY
v_call: TRBV11-1
j_call: TRBJ2-3

cdr3_aa: ASSVAPGDGYEQY
v_call: TRBV9
j_call: TRBJ2-7

cdr3_aa: ASSLVPQGSEETQY
v_call: TRBV7-8
j_call: TRBJ2-5

cdr3_aa: ASSLITGEQETQY
v_call: TRBV5-1
j_call: TRBJ2-5

cdr3_aa: ASSLGGTDTDTQY
v_call: TRBV11-3
j_call: TRBJ2-3

cdr3_aa: ASSVGGYYGYT
v_call: TRBV9
j_call: TRBJ1-2

cdr3_aa: ASSPTGTGNTEAF
v_call: TRBV18
j_call: TRBJ1-1

cdr3_aa: ASSRGSGNGRETQY
v_call: TRBV5-1
j_call: TRBJ2-5

cdr3_aa: PGYSGGETQY
v_call: TRBV20-1
j_call: TRBJ2-5

cdr3_aa: ASSLDRNIQY
v_call: TRBV7-2
j_call: TRBJ2-4

cdr3_aa: ASSQDQVVAHSEQY
v_call: TRBV4-2
j_call: NA

cdr3_aa: ASSQGGLAGYEQY
v_call: TRBV7-2
j_call: TRBJ2-7

cdr3_aa: ASSANVQGRAF
v_call: TRBV7-3
j_call: TRBJ1-1

cdr3_aa: SVPGTGVLNYGYT
v_call: TRBV29-1
j_call: TRBJ1-2

cdr3_aa: SAEYSGGGGYT
v_call: TRBV20-1
j_call: TRBJ1-2

cdr3_aa: ASSHKRDQETQY
v_call: TRBV3-1
j_call: TRBJ2-5